Each of the 10 T cell receptor beta chains below was sequenced from the same sample in a study of Ad26.COV2.S vaccination and SARS-CoV-2 variants (dated by TCRdb to about 2021). This sample's treatment or condition label indicates: 15 to 20 received Ad26.COV2.S at low or high dose, single or two shots; several received placebo; per-sample allocation not given. For vaccine and placebo recipients, repertoires were sequenced using samples collected on day 63 after the first injection. Library generation was performed with the immunoSEQ multiplex PCR assay. Entries here come from immuneACCESS through TCRdb and include only in-frame sequences with V and J called. Some clones fail to appear in such tables; in the studies checked, an unresolved V gene covers under half of the shortfall, and the cause of the remainder is unknown. Here the sample has about 320,000 clones; around 81% occur a single time. The top ten clonotypes cover around 2.2% of the sample.

Sequenced here: peripheral blood, sampled in a trial of Ad26.COV2.S vaccine versus placebo. The origin of the receptors is a person between 18 and 60 years old who received the Ad26.COV2.S COVID-19 vaccine or a placebo.

This clone was found a few times. The V call is TRBV30, the J call TRBJ1-2, with no clear D. Germline V gene data show CDR1 as GTSNPN and CDR2 as SVGIG (reference sequence). The V end lost 0 bases, the J end lost 6 bases, and 11 bases lay between the germline ends. This CDR3 is built from 13 residues. The CDR3 loop reads CAWSVRVGNGYTF. In DNA, the CDR3 is TGTGCCTGGAGTGTTAGGGTTGGCAATGGCTACACCTTC.

This chain uses TRBV6-5 with TRBJ1-3, with TRBD1 as a possible D gene (5 bases). The germline gives CDR1 MNHEY, CDR2 SVGAGI. V lost 5 bases to trimming and J lost 4 bases, with 9 bases between them. This CDR3 is 13 amino acids long. CDR3 bases: TGTGCCAGCAGTAGGGGAGCCGGAAACACCATATATTTT. Protein product: CASSRGAGNTIYF.

This rearrangement joins TRBV27 to TRBJ1-2; D not resolved. The CDR3 has 14 residues. V lost 4 bases to trimming and J lost 3 bases, with 12 bases between them. CDR1 is MNHEY, CDR2 SMNVEV, per germline (reference sequence). The CDR3 spells CASSSSRVDYGYTF. The CDR3 coding sequence is TGTGCCAGCAGTTCATCCCGGGTCGACTATGGCTACACCTTC.

The chain has TRBV6-5 and TRBJ1-3; TRBD1 is a possible D gene (6 bases). Trimming pared 3 bases from V and 3 bases from J, leaving 12 bases between. The CDR3 sequence is 15 residues long. Germline V lookup: CDR1 MNHEY, CDR2 SVGAGI. In DNA, the CDR3 is TGTGCCAGCAGTTATCGGGGGGCGCTTGGAAACACCATATATTTT. Translation: CASSYRGALGNTIYF.

A single count supports this clone. The chain combines TRBV3-1 (or the pseudogene TRBV3-2) with TRBJ2-1, with no clear D. CDR1 and CDR2 (germline): LGHDT, YNNKEL (reference sequence). CDR3 length: 11 amino acids. The V end lost 1 base, the J end lost 8 bases, and 3 bases lay between the germline ends. The DNA for the CDR3 is TGTGCCAGCAGCCAAGGGTATGAGCAGTTCTTC. Translation: CASSQGYEQFF.

This chain links TRBV5-5 with TRBJ2-7; D is perhaps TRBD1 (6 bases). The V gene's germline CDR1 is SGHKS and CDR2 YYEKEE (reference sequence). V was shortened by 4 bases and J by 1 base, with 9 bases between the two germline ends. The CDR3 runs 13 residues. The CDR3 loop is CASSPDSSYEQYF. DNA for the CDR3: TGTGCCAGCAGCCCGGACAGTTCCTACGAGCAGTACTTC.

In its sample, this clone was seen once. This chain connects TRBV11-3 to TRBJ1-1; a possible D gene is TRBD1 (6 bases). Germline CDR1 is SGHNT and CDR2 is YENEEA. The length of the CDR3 is 14 residues. Between the trimmed V and J ends, which lost 1 base and 1 base, there was a span of 7 bases. CDR3 protein: CASSLVTGNTEAFF. In DNA, the CDR3 is TGTGCCAGCAGCTTAGTGACAGGGAACACTGAAGCTTTCTTT.

The genes are TRBV7-3 and TRBJ1-1; D unresolved. CDR1 and CDR2 (germline): SGHTA, FQGTGA. V shed 2 bases and J shed 3 bases, with 7 bases lying between them. CDR3 length: 13 amino acids. The CDR3 protein is CASSLGGHTEAFF. Written as DNA, the CDR3 is TGTGCCAGCAGCTTAGGAGGACACACTGAAGCTTTCTTT.

V gene TRBV6-2 or TRBV6-3 combines with J gene TRBJ1-5, with D maybe TRBD1 (5 bases). CDR3 length: 15 residues. Germline CDR1 reads MNHEY; CDR2 reads SVGEGT. The V and J ends lost 4 bases and 4 bases respectively, with 14 bases between them. CDR3 nucleotide sequence: TGTGCCAGCAGTTCCCGCCGGGACCGAAATCAGCCCCAGCATTTT. Protein product: CASSSRRDRNQPQHF.

This chain uses TRBV6-4 with TRBJ1-1; D might be TRBD1 (5 bases). In germline, CDR1 is MRHNA, CDR2 SNTAGT. Trimming left V 8 bases short and J 6 bases short, with 19 bases between. There are 14 residues in the CDR3. CDR3 region: CASSPTGGLAEAFF. The CDR3 DNA reads as TGTGCCAGCTCACCTACTGGGGGATTGGCTGAAGCTTTCTTT.